Listed below are T cell receptor beta chains from one sample, sequenced in a study of blood T cell repertoires in COVID-19. TCRdb's table, derived via immunoSEQ multiplex PCR, lists solely in-frame clones and lacks some. The table shows roughly 250,000 clones, with about 85% occurring only once. Sequenced: peripheral blood. The origin of the receptors is a man in his fifties or sixties who had recovered from COVID-19. The CDR3 runs from the conserved cysteine through the conserved F or W. The order of the fields is clone size, J gene, V gene, D gene, CDR3 protein, CDR3 DNA. D genes are given only for firm matches. The size entry is marked missing in some rows and otherwise reads once, few, many or a size class.

clone size: -; J gene: TRBJ1-1; V gene: TRBV19; D gene: -; CDR3 protein: CASSPIRTVTEAFF; CDR3 DNA: TGTGCCAGTTCCCCGATCCGAACAGTAACTGAAGCTTTCTTT
clone size: -; J gene: TRBJ1-5; V gene: TRBV12-3/TRBV12-4; D gene: TRBD1; CDR3 protein: CASSDRVEPQHF; CDR3 DNA: TGTGCCAGCAGTGACAGGGTGGAGCCCCAGCATTTT
clone size: -; J gene: TRBJ2-4; V gene: TRBV27; D gene: TRBD1; CDR3 protein: CASSASGQGAKNIQYF; CDR3 DNA: TGTGCCAGCAGTGCCTCGGGACAGGGGGCCAAAAACATTCAGTACTTC
clone size: -; J gene: TRBJ2-7; V gene: TRBV4-1; D gene: TRBD2; CDR3 protein: CASSPGLGIYEQYF; CDR3 DNA: TGCGCCAGCAGCCCGGGACTAGGGATCTACGAGCAGTACTTC
clone size: -; J gene: TRBJ1-6; V gene: TRBV5-8; D gene: -; CDR3 protein: CASMRISSYNSPLHF; CDR3 DNA: TGTGCCAGCATGAGGATTAGCTCCTATAATTCACCCCTCCACTTT
clone size: -; J gene: TRBJ1-5; V gene: TRBV2; D gene: -; CDR3 protein: CASNPQIRQPQHF; CDR3 DNA: TGTGCCAGCAACCCCCAGATACGTCAGCCCCAGCATTTT
clone size: -; J gene: TRBJ2-6; V gene: TRBV24-1; D gene: TRBD1; CDR3 protein: CATSDPTGASSGANVLTF; CDR3 DNA: TGTGCCACCAGTGACCCCACAGGGGCCTCCTCTGGGGCCAACGTCCTGACTTTC
clone size: -; J gene: TRBJ1-5; V gene: TRBV27; D gene: TRBD1; CDR3 protein: CASRRASTGFTEPQHF; CDR3 DNA: TGTGCCAGCAGGCGCGCGTCGACAGGGTTTACAGAGCCCCAGCATTTT
clone size: -; J gene: TRBJ1-5; V gene: TRBV2; D gene: TRBD1; CDR3 protein: CASSENRGRGQPQHF; CDR3 DNA: TGTGCCAGCAGTGAAAACAGGGGGCGGGGACAGCCCCAGCATTTT
clone size: -; J gene: TRBJ2-1; V gene: TRBV3-1/TRBV3-2; D gene: TRBD1; CDR3 protein: CASSQGRTGGWNEQFF; CDR3 DNA: TGTGCCAGCAGCCAAGGCCGGACAGGGGGGTGGAATGAGCAGTTCTTC
clone size: -; J gene: TRBJ2-7; V gene: TRBV12-3/TRBV12-4; D gene: -; CDR3 protein: CASSLMGGYEQYF; CDR3 DNA: TGTGCCAGCAGTTTGATGGGGGGTTACGAGCAGTACTTC
clone size: -; J gene: TRBJ1-6; V gene: TRBV4-1; D gene: -; CDR3 protein: CASSQELESYNSPLHF; CDR3 DNA: TGCGCCAGCAGCCAAGAGCTGGAGTCCTATAATTCACCCCTCCACTTT
clone size: -; J gene: TRBJ2-5; V gene: TRBV4-2; D gene: -; CDR3 protein: CASSQVAETQYF; CDR3 DNA: TGTGCCAGCAGCCAAGTCGCGGAGACCCAGTACTTC
clone size: -; J gene: TRBJ2-7; V gene: TRBV5-4; D gene: TRBD1; CDR3 protein: CASSLGTGEYYEQYF; CDR3 DNA: TGTGCCAGCAGCCTAGGGACAGGGGAATACTACGAGCAGTACTTC
clone size: -; J gene: TRBJ2-1; V gene: TRBV19; D gene: TRBD2; CDR3 protein: CASSPRQGTSGRNEQFF; CDR3 DNA: TGTGCCAGTAGTCCCCGACAGGGGACTAGCGGGCGCAATGAGCAGTTCTTC
clone size: -; J gene: TRBJ1-5; V gene: TRBV19; D gene: TRBD1; CDR3 protein: CASSNRGSQPQHF; CDR3 DNA: TGTGCCAGTAGTAACAGGGGGAGCCAGCCCCAGCATTTT
clone size: -; J gene: TRBJ2-5; V gene: TRBV15; D gene: TRBD2; CDR3 protein: CATSAPSGGFQETQYF; CDR3 DNA: TGTGCCACCAGCGCCCCAAGCGGGGGGTTCCAAGAGACCCAGTACTTC
clone size: -; J gene: TRBJ2-3; V gene: TRBV7-8; D gene: -; CDR3 protein: CASSLAEASRTRTDTQYF; CDR3 DNA: TGTGCCAGCAGCTTAGCCGAGGCTAGCCGGACCCGCACAGATACGCAGTATTTT
clone size: -; J gene: TRBJ2-6; V gene: TRBV18; D gene: -; CDR3 protein: CASSPGQSSGANVLTF; CDR3 DNA: TGTGCCAGCTCACCGGGGCAGAGCTCTGGGGCCAACGTCCTGACTTTC
clone size: once; J gene: TRBJ2-3; V gene: TRBV5-1; D gene: -; CDR3 protein: CASSRGSTDTQYF; CDR3 DNA: TGCGCCAGCAGCCGCGGGAGCACAGATACGCAGTATTTT
clone size: -; J gene: TRBJ2-1; V gene: TRBV24-1; D gene: TRBD2; CDR3 protein: CATSDPWTSGQFF; CDR3 DNA: TGTGCCACCAGTGACCCCTGGACTAGCGGGCAGTTCTTC
clone size: -; J gene: TRBJ1-2; V gene: TRBV6-1; D gene: -; CDR3 protein: CASSEALVGAGYTF; CDR3 DNA: TGTGCCAGCAGTGAAGCACTGGTAGGGGCTGGCTACACCTTC
clone size: few; J gene: TRBJ2-1; V gene: TRBV10-3; D gene: TRBD2; CDR3 protein: CAISESGTSGGYNEQFF; CDR3 DNA: TGTGCCATCAGTGAGTCCGGGACTAGCGGGGGGTACAATGAGCAGTTCTTC
clone size: -; J gene: TRBJ1-4; V gene: TRBV28; D gene: -; CDR3 protein: CASSLGGATNEKLFF; CDR3 DNA: TGTGCCAGCAGTTTAGGAGGGGCGACTAATGAAAAACTGTTTTTT
clone size: few; J gene: TRBJ1-3; V gene: TRBV18; D gene: TRBD1; CDR3 protein: CASSLGTGATGNTIYF; CDR3 DNA: TGTGCCAGCTCACTTGGCACAGGGGCGACTGGAAACACCATATATTTT
clone size: -; J gene: TRBJ2-1; V gene: TRBV3-1/TRBV3-2; D gene: -; CDR3 protein: CASSRKGLPYNEQFF; CDR3 DNA: TGTGCCAGCAGCCGAAAGGGACTCCCGTACAATGAGCAGTTCTTC
clone size: -; J gene: TRBJ1-2; V gene: TRBV10-3; D gene: TRBD1; CDR3 protein: CAIRTGTGPYGYTF; CDR3 DNA: TGTGCCATCAGGACCGGGACAGGGCCCTATGGCTACACCTTC
clone size: -; J gene: TRBJ1-5; V gene: TRBV5-8; D gene: -; CDR3 protein: CASSSEIQISNQPQHF; CDR3 DNA: TGTGCCAGCAGCTCGGAAATACAGATTTCCAATCAGCCCCAGCATTTT
clone size: -; J gene: TRBJ1-2; V gene: TRBV6-5; D gene: TRBD1; CDR3 protein: CASRQGQGAYYGYTF; CDR3 DNA: TGTGCCAGCAGACAGGGACAGGGGGCGTACTATGGCTACACCTTC
clone size: -; J gene: TRBJ2-3; V gene: TRBV11-2; D gene: TRBD2; CDR3 protein: CASSFRLAGGLTDTQYF; CDR3 DNA: TGTGCCAGCAGCTTTCGACTAGCGGGGGGACTCACAGATACGCAGTATTTT
clone size: -; J gene: TRBJ2-5; V gene: TRBV5-1; D gene: TRBD1; CDR3 protein: CASSWGQSMETQYF; CDR3 DNA: TGCGCCAGCAGCTGGGGACAGAGTATGGAGACCCAGTACTTC
clone size: few; J gene: TRBJ1-1; V gene: TRBV12-5; D gene: TRBD1; CDR3 protein: CASAGTGGITEAFF; CDR3 DNA: TGTGCTAGTGCCGGGACAGGGGGAATTACTGAAGCTTTCTTT
clone size: -; J gene: TRBJ2-3; V gene: TRBV3-1/TRBV3-2; D gene: TRBD2; CDR3 protein: CASSQGVRGGVDTQYF; CDR3 DNA: TGTGCCAGCAGCCAAGGGGTACGGGGGGGCGTAGATACGCAGTATTTT
clone size: -; J gene: TRBJ2-1; V gene: TRBV29-1; D gene: -; CDR3 protein: CSVVRRGNYNEQFF; CDR3 DNA: TGCAGCGTTGTACGGCGGGGAAACTACAATGAGCAGTTCTTC
clone size: -; J gene: TRBJ1-2; V gene: TRBV11-2; D gene: TRBD1; CDR3 protein: CASSRTGDYGYTF; CDR3 DNA: TGTGCCAGCAGCCGGACAGGGGACTATGGCTACACCTTC
clone size: -; J gene: TRBJ1-4; V gene: TRBV10-1; D gene: -; CDR3 protein: CASSEDSRNGREKEKLFF; CDR3 DNA: TGCGCCAGCAGTGAAGATTCCAGGAACGGGCGGGAAAAAGAAAAACTGTTTTTT
clone size: -; J gene: TRBJ2-1; V gene: TRBV27; D gene: -; CDR3 protein: CASSLGPPGASSYNEQFF; CDR3 DNA: TGTGCCAGCAGTTTAGGCCCACCGGGAGCCAGCTCCTACAATGAGCAGTTCTTC
clone size: -; J gene: TRBJ2-5; V gene: TRBV2; D gene: -; CDR3 protein: CASSLSTGQHQETQYF; CDR3 DNA: TGTGCCAGCAGTCTATCCACCGGACAGCACCAAGAGACCCAGTACTTC
clone size: -; J gene: TRBJ1-5; V gene: TRBV7-9; D gene: TRBD1; CDR3 protein: CASSLGTGYNQPQHF; CDR3 DNA: TGTGCCAGCAGCTTAGGGACAGGATACAATCAGCCCCAGCATTTT
clone size: -; J gene: TRBJ2-3; V gene: TRBV18; D gene: TRBD2; CDR3 protein: CASSPRGSGGDTQYF; CDR3 DNA: TGTGCCAGCTCACCACGCGGTAGCGGGGGAGATACGCAGTATTTT